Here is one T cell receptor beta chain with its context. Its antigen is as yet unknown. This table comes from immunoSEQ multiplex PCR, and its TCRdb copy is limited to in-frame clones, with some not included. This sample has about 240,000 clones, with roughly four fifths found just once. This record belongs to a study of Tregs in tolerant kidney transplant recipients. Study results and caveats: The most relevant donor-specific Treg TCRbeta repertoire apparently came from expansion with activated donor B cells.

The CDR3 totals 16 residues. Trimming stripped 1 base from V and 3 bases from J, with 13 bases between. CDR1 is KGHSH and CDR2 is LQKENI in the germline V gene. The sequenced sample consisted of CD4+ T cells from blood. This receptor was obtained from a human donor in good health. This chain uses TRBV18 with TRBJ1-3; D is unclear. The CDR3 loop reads CASSPLRVDGGNTIYF. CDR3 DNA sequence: TGTGCCAGCTCACCACTCCGGGTTGATGGTGGAAACACCATATATTTT.